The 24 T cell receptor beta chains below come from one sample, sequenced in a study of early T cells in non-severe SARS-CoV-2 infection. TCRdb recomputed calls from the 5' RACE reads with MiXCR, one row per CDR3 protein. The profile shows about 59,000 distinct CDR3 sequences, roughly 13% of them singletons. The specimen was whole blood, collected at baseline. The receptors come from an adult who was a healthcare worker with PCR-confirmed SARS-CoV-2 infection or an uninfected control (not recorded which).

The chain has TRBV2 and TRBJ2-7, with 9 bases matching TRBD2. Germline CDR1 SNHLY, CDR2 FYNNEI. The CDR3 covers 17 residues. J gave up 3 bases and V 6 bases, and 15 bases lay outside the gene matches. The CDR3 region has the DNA TGTGCCAGCAGCTCCTCTAGCGGGACCTTTCTTATCTACGAGCAGTACTTC. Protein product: CASSSSSGTFLIYEQYF.

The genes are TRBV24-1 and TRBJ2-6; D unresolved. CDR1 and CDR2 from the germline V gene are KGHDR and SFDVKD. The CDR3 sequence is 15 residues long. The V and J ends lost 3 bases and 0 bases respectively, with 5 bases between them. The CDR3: CATSDIGSGANVLTF. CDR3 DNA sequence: TGTGCCACCAGTGATATTGGCTCTGGGGCCAACGTCCTGACTTTC.

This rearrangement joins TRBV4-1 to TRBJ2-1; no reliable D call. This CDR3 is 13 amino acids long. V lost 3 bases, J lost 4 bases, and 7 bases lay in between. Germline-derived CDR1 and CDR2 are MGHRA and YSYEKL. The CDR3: CASSQDQYNEQFF. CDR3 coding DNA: TGCGCCAGCAGCCAGGACCAATACAATGAGCAGTTCTTC.

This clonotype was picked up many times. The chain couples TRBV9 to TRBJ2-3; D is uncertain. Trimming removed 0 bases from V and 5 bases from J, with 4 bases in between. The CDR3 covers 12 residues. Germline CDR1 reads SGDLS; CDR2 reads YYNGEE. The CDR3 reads CASSVEGDTQYF. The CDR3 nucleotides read TGTGCCAGCAGCGTAGAGGGAGATACGCAGTATTTT. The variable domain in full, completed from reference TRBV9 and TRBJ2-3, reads DSGVTQTPKHLITATGQRVTLRCSPRSGDLSVYWYQQSLDQGLQFLIQYYNGEERAKGNILERFSAQQFPDLHSELNLSSLELGDSALYFCASSVEGDTQYFGPGTRLTVL.

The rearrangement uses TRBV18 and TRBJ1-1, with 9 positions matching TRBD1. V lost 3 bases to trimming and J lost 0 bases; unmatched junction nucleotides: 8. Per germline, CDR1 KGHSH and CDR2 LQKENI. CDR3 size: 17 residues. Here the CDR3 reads CASSPPGTGKLNTEAFF. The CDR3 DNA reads TGTGCCAGCTCACCTCCCGGGACAGGGAAGCTGAACACTGAAGCTTTCTTT. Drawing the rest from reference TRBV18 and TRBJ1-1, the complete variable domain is NAGVMQNPRHLVRRRGQEARLRCSPMKGHSHVYWYRQLPEEGLKFMVYLQKENIIDESGMPKERFSAEFPKEGPSILRIQQVVRGDSAAYFCASSPPGTGKLNTEAFFGQGTRLTVV.

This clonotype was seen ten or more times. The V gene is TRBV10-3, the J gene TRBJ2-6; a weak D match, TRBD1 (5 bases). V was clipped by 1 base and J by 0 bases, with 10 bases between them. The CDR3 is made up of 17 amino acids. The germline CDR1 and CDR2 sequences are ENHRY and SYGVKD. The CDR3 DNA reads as TGTGCCATCAGTGAGTGGGGCATCCGCTCTGGGGCCAACGTCCTGACTTTC. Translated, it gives CAISEWGIRSGANVLTF.

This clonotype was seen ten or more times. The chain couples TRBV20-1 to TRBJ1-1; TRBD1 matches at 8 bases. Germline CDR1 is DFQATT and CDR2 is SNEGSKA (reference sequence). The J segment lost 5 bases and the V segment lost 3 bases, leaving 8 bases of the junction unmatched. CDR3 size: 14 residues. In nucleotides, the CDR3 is TGCAGTGCTAGCACAGGGGGGAGAGGTACTGAAGCTTTCTTT. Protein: CSASTGGRGTEAFF.

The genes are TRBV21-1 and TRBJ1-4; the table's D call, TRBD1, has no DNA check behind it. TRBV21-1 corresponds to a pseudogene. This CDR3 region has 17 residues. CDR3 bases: TGTGCCAGCAGCAAAGGGGGGACAGTCCAGCTGAATGAAAAACTGTTTTTT. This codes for CASSKGGTVQLNEKLFF.

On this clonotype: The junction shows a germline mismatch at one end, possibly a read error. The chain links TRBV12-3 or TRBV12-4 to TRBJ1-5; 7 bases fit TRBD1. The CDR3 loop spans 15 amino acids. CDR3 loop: CVSRKTGNSNQPQHF. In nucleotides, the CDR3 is TGTGTCAGCAGGAAGACAGGGAATAGCAATCAGCCCCAGCATTTT.

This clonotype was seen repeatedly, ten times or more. CDR3 nucleotides: TGTGCCAGCAGCTTAACACAGGTTAATGGCTACACCTTC. Amino acid sequence: CASSLTQVNGYTF. J is TRBJ1-2 and V is TRBV7-3; D perhaps matches TRBD1 (5 bases). The CDR3 covers 13 residues. Germline assignment: CDR1 SGHTA and CDR2 FQGTGA. V lost 0 bases, J lost 6 bases, and 8 bases lay in between. The whole variable domain, remainder taken from reference TRBV7-3 and TRBJ1-2, is GAGVSQTPSNKVTEKGKYVELRCDPISGHTALYWYRQSLGQGPEFLIYFQGTGAADDSGLPNDRFFAVRPEGSVSTLKIQRTERGDSAVYLCASSLTQVNGYTFGSGTRLTVV.

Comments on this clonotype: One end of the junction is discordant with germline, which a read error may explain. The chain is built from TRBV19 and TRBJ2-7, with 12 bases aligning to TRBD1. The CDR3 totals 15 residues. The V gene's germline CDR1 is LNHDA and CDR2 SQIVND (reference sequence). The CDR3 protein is CASRAGTGGSHEQYF. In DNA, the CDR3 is TGTGCCAGTAGGGCCGGGACAGGGGGCTCCCACGAGCAGTACTTC.

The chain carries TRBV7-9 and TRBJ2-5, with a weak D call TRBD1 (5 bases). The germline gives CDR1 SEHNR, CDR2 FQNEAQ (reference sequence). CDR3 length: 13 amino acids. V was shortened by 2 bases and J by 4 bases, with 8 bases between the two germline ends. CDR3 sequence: CASSLRGGETQYF. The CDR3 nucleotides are TGTGCCAGCAGCTTAAGGGGCGGAGAGACCCAGTACTTC.

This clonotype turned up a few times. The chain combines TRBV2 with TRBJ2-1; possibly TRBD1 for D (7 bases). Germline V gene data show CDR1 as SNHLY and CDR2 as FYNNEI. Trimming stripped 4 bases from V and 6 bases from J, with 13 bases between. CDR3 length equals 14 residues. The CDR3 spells CASSVNRGGNEQFF. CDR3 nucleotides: TGTGCCAGCAGTGTAAACAGGGGAGGCAATGAGCAGTTCTTC.

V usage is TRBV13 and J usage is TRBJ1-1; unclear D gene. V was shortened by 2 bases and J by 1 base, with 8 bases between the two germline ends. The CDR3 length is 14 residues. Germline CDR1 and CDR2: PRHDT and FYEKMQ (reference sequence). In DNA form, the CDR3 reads TGTGCCAGCAGCTTAATCCTACGGAACACTGAAGCTTTCTTT. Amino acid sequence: CASSLILRNTEAFF.

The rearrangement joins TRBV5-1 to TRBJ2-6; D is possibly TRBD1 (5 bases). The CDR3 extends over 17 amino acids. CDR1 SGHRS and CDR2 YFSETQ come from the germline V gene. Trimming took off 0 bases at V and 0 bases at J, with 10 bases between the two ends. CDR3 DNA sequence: TGCGCCAGCAGCTTGGGGCTGACAGCCTCTGGGGCCAACGTCCTGACTTTC. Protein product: CASSLGLTASGANVLTF.

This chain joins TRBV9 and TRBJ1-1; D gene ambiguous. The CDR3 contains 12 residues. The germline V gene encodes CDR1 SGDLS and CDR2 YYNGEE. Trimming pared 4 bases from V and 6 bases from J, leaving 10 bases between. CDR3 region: CASSPAGPEAFF. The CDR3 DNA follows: TGTGCCAGCAGCCCGGCCGGGCCTGAAGCTTTCTTT. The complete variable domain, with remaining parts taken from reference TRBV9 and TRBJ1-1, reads DSGVTQTPKHLITATGQRVTLRCSPRSGDLSVYWYQQSLDQGLQFLIQYYNGEERAKGNILERFSAQQFPDLHSELNLSSLELGDSALYFCASSPAGPEAFFGQGTRLTVV.

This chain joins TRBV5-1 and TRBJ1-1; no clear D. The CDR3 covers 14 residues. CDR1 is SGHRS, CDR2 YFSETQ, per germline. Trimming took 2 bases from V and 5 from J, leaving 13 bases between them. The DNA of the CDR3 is TGCGCCAGCAGCTTTGCAGGCTTGGGGACTGAAGCTTTCTTT. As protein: CASSFAGLGTEAFF.

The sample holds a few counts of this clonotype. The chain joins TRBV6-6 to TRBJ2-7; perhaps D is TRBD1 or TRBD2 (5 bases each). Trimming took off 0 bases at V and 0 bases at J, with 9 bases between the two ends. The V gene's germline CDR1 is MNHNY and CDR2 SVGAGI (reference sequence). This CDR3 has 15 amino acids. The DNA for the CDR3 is TGTGCCAGCAGTTACTCGCCAGGGAGCTCCTACGAGCAGTACTTC. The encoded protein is CASSYSPGSSYEQYF.

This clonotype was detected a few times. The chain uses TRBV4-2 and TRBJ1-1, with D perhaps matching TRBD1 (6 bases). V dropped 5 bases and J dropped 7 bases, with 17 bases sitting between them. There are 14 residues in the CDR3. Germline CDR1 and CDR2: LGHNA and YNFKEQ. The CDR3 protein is CASSFGGAGSEAFF. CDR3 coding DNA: TGTGCCAGCAGCTTTGGGGGGGCAGGCAGTGAAGCTTTCTTT.

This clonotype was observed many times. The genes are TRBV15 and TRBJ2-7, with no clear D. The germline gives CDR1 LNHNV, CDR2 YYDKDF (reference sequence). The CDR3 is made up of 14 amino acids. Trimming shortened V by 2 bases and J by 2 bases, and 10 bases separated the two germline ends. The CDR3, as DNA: TGTGCCACCAGCAGAACGGTGGACCCCTACGAGCAGTACTTC. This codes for CATSRTVDPYEQYF.

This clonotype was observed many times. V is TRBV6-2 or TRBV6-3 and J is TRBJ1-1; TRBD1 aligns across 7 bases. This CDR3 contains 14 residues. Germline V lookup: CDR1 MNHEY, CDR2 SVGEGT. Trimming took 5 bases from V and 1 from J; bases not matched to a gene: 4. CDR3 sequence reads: CASSTGQRNTEAFF. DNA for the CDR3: TGTGCCAGCAGTACGGGACAGAGGAACACTGAAGCTTTCTTT.

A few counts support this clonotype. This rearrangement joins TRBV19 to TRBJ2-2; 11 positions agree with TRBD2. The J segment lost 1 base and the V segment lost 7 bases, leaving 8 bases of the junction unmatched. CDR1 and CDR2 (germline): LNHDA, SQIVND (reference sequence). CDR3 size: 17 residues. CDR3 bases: TGTGCCAGTACCCCCCGCGGGACTAGCGGGAACACCGGGGAGCTGTTTTTT. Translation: CASTPRGTSGNTGELFF.

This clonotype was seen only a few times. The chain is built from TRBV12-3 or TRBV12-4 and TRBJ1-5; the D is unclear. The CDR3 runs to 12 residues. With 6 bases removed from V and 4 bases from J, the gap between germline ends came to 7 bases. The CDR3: CASRSSNQPQHF. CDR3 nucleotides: TGTGCCAGCAGGAGCAGTAATCAGCCCCAGCATTTT.

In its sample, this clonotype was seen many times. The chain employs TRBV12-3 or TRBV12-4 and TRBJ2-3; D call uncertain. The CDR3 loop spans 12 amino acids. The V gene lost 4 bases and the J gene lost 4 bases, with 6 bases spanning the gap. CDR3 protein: CASSYLPDTQYF. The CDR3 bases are TGTGCCAGCAGTTACCTACCAGATACGCAGTATTTT.